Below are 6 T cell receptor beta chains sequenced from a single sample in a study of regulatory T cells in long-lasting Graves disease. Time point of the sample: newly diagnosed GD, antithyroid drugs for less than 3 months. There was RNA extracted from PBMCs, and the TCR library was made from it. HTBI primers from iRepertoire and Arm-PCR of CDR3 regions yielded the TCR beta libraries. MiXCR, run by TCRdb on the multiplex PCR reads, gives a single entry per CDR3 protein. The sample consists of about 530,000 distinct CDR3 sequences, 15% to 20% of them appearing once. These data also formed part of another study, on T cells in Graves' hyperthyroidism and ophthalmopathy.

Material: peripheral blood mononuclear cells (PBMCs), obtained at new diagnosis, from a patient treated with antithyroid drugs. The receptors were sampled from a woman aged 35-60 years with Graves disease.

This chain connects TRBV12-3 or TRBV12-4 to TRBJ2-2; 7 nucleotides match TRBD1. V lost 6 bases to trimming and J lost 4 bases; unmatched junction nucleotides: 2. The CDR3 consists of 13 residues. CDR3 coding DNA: TGTGCCAGCAGACCAGGGGGCACCGGGGAGCTGTTTTTT. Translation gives CASRPGGTGELFF.

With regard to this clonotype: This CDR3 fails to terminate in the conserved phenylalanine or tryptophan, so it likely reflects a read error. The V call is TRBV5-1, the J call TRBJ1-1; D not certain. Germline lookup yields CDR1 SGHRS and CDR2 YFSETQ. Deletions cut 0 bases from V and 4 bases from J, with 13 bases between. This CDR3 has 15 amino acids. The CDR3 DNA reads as TGCGCCAGCAGCTTGGCCTTGGGGATGAGCACTGAAGCTTTCTCT. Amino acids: CASSLALGMSTEAFS.

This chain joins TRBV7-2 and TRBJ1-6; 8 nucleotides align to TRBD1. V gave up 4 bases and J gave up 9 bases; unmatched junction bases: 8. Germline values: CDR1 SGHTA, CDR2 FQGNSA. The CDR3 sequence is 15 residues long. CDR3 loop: CASSSTRTGFSPLHF. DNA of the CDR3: TGTGCCAGCAGCTCCACCCGGACAGGGTTTTCACCCCTCCACTTT.

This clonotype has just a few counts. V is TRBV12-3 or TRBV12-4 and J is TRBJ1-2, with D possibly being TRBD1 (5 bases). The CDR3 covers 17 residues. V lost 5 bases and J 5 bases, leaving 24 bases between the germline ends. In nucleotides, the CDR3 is TGTGCCAGCAGTCCAGCGGGACCAAAAGGAGAGGGTTATGGCTACACCTTC. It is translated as CASSPAGPKGEGYGYTF.

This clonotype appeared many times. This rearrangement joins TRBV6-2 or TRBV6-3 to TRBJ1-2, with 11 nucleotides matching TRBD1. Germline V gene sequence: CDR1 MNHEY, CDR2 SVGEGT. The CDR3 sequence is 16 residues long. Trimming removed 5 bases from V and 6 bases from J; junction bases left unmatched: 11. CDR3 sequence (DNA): TGTGCCAGCAGTGAGGGGGACAGGGGGTATAGAGATGGCTACACCTTC. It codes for CASSEGDRGYRDGYTF.

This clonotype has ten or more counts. In nucleotides, the CDR3 is TGTGCCAGCAGTTTAGAGGGTATGGAGGCTGAAGCTTTCTTT. As protein: CASSLEGMEAEAFF. V usage is TRBV12-3 or TRBV12-4 and J usage is TRBJ1-1, with D hard to call. The V gene lost 1 base and the J gene lost 6 bases, with 12 bases spanning the gap. This CDR3 comprises 14 residues.